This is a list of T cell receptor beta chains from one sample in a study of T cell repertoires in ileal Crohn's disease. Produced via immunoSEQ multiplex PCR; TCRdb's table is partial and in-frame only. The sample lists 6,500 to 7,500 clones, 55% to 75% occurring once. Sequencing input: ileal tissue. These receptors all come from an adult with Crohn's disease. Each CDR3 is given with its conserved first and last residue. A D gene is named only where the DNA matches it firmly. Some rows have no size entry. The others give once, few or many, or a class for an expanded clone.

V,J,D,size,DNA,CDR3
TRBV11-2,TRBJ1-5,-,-,TGTGCCAGCAGCCGATTACAGGGTAATCAGCCCCAGCATTTT,CASSRLQGNQPQHF
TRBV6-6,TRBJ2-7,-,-,TGTGCCAGCAGTTACAGCCGAAACGAGCAGTACTTC,CASSYSRNEQYF
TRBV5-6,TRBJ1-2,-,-,TGTGCCAGCAGCTTGAAACTTCTCCAGACAGCGAACTATGGCTACACCTTC,CASSLKLLQTANYGYTF
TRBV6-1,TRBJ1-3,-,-,TGTGCCTCCATCGCGTCCTCTGGAAACACCATATATTTT,CASIASSGNTIYF
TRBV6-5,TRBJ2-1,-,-,TGTGCCAGCAGGGAGAGGGGAGGCTACAATGAGCAGTTCTTC,CASRERGGYNEQFF
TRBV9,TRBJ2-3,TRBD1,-,TGTGCCAGCAGCGACGACAGGGGGGCAGATACGCAGTATTTT,CASSDDRGADTQYF
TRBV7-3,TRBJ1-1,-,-,TGTGCCAGCAGCTTATCTGGGTGGAACACTGAAGCTTTCTTT,CASSLSGWNTEAFF
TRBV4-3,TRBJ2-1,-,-,TGCGCCAGCAGCCCCCGAGGGGATAAGTATAATGAGCAGTTCTTC,CASSPRGDKYNEQFF
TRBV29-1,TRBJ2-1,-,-,TGCAGCGTTTCTTTCGGGACGAATGAGCAGTTCTTC,CSVSFGTNEQFF
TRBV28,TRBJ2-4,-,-,TGTGCCAGCAGCCCCGGCCGGGTGGGCCTCCTAGCCAAAAACATTCAGTACTTC,CASSPGRVGLLAKNIQYF
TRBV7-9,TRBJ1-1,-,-,TGTGCCAGCAGCTTAGAGTTGGACCCCCGGGGTGCTTTCTTT,CASSLELDPRGAFF
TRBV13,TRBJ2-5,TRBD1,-,TGTGCCAGCAGCTTAGAGGGGGCGCAGCGTTATTTTAGGGAGACCCAGTACTTC,CASSLEGAQRYFRETQYF
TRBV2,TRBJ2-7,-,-,TGTGCCAGCAGTGATCCAACGGGAATTTACTCCTACGAGCAGTACTTC,CASSDPTGIYSYEQYF
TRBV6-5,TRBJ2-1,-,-,TGTGCCAGCAGTTGGGCGGGAAAAGGTCCGCATGAGCAGTTCTTC,CASSWAGKGPHEQFF
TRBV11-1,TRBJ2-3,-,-,TGTGCCAGCAGTCCCGAGGCGGATACGCAGTATTTT,CASSPEADTQYF
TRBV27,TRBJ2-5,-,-,TGTGCCAGCAGTCCCCGACAGGCCGGTCAAGAGACCCAGTACTTC,CASSPRQAGQETQYF
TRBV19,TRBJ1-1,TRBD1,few,TGTGCCAGTAGTATAGGGACAGGGAGGGCAATCAACACTGAAGCTTTCTTT,CASSIGTGRAINTEAFF
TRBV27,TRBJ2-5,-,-,TGTGCCACCAGAGATCTCGGGGGCCAAGAGACCCAGTACTTC,CATRDLGGQETQYF
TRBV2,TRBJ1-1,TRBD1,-,TGTGCCAGCAGTGTCGATAGACAGGGGGGGACTGAAGCTTTCTTT,CASSVDRQGGTEAFF
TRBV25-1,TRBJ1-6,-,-,TGTGCCAGCACCCTAAGGGGACATAATTCACCCCTCCACTTT,CASTLRGHNSPLHF
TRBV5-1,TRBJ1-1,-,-,TGCGCCAGCAGCTTGGGACCGGCAGCCCCACTCCGTGAAGCTTTCTTT,CASSLGPAAPLREAFF
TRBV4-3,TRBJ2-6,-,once,TGCGCCAGCAGCCAAGATTACGGCTCTGGGGCCAACGTCCTGACTTTC,CASSQDYGSGANVLTF
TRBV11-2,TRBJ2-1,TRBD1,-,TGTGCCAGCAGCTTAGGAGCCGGGACAGGGGACAATGAGCAGTTCTTC,CASSLGAGTGDNEQFF
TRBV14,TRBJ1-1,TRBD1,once,TGTGCCAGCAGCTCTGGGGGGACAGGGGTTAGGTTGGACACTGAAGCTTTCTTT,CASSSGGTGVRLDTEAFF
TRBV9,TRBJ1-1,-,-,TGTGCCAGCAGCCCCAGAGAAAAGTCCTACACTGAAGCTTTCTTT,CASSPREKSYTEAFF
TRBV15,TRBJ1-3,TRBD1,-,TGTGCCACCAGCCAAGACAGGGCTGGAAACACCATATATTTT,CATSQDRAGNTIYF
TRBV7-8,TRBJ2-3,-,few,TGTGCCAGCAGCTTAAACCCCGGCACAGATACGCAGTATTTT,CASSLNPGTDTQYF
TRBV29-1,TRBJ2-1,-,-,TGCAGCGCCTGGGACTCCTACAATGAGCAGTTCTTC,CSAWDSYNEQFF
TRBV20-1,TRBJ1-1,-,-,TGCAGTGCCGCCATAAAGGCTGAAGCTTTCTTT,CSAAIKAEAFF
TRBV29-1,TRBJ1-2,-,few,TGCAGCGTTGTTGACGCCAGGGGACCTCTCTATGGCTACACCTTC,CSVVDARGPLYGYTF
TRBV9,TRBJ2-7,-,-,TGTGCCAGCAGCGGGAGTCGGGCAGGGGCGGTTGGCGAGCAGTACTTC,CASSGSRAGAVGEQYF
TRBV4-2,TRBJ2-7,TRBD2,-,TGTGCCAGCAGCCGGACTAGCGGGAGCGAGCAGTACTTC,CASSRTSGSEQYF
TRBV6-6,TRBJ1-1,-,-,TGTGCCAGTCGGATTAACACTGAAGCTTTCTTT,CASRINTEAFF
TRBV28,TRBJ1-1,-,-,TGTGCCAGCAACTGGGGCGTCGGGGAAGCTTTCTTT,CASNWGVGEAFF